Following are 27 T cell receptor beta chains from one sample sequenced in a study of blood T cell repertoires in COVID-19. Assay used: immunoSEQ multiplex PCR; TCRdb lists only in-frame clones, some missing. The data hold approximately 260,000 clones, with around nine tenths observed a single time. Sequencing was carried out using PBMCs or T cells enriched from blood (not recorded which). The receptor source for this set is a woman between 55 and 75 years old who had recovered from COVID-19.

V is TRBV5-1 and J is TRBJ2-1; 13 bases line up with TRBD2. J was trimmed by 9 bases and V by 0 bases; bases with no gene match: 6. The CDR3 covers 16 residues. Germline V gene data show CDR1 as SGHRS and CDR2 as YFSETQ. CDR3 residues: CASSLGLAGGVGEQFF. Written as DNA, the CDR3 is TGCGCCAGCAGCTTGGGACTAGCGGGAGGCGTCGGTGAGCAGTTCTTC. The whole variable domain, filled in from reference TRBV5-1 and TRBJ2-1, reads KAGVTQTPRYLIKTRGQQVTLSCSPISGHRSVSWYQQTPGQGLQFLFEYFSETQRNKGNFPGRFSGRQFSNSRSEMNVSTLELGDSALYLCASSLGLAGGVGEQFFGPGTRLTVL.

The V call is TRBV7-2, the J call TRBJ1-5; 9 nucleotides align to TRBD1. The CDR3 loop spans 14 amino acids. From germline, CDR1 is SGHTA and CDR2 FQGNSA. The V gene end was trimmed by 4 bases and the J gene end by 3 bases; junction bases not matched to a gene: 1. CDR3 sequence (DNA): TGTGCCAGCAGCTCACAGGGGGCCAATCAGCCCCAGCATTTT. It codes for CASSSQGANQPQHF.

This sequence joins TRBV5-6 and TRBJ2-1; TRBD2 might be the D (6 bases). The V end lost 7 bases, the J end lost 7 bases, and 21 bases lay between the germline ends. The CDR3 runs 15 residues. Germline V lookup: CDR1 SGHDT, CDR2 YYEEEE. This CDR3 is CASYSRRDLRNEQFF. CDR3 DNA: TGTGCCAGCTATAGTCGGCGGGATCTTCGGAATGAGCAGTTCTTC.

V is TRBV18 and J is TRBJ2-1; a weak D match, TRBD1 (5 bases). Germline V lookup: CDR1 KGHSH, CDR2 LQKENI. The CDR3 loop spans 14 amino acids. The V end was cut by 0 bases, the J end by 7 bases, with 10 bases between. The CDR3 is CASSPPSAGNEQFF. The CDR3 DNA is TGTGCCAGCTCACCACCATCGGCAGGGAATGAGCAGTTCTTC.

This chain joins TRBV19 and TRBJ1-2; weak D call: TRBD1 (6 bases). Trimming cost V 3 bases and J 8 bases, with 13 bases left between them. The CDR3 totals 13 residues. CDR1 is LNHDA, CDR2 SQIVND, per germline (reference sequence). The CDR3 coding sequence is TGTGCCAGTAGTATTTTCAGGGGAGAAGGCTACACCTTC. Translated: CASSIFRGEGYTF.

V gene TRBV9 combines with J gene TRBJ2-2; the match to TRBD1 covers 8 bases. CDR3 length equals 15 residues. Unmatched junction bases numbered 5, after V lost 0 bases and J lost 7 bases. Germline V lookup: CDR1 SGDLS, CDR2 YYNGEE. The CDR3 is CASSVGQGASGELFF. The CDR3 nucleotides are TGTGCCAGCAGCGTAGGTCAGGGGGCGAGCGGGGAGCTGTTTTTT.

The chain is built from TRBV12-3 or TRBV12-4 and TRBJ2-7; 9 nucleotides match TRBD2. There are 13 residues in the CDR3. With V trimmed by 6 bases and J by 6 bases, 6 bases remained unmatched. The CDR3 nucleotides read TGTGCCAGCAGGACTAGCGGCACACTCGAGCAGTACTTC. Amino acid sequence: CASRTSGTLEQYF.

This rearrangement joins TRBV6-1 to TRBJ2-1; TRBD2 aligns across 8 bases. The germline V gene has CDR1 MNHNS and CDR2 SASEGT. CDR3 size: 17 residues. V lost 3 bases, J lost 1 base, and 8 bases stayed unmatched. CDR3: CASSEVWTSLSYNEQFF. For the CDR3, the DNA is TGTGCCAGCAGTGAGGTCTGGACTAGCCTTTCCTACAATGAGCAGTTCTTC.

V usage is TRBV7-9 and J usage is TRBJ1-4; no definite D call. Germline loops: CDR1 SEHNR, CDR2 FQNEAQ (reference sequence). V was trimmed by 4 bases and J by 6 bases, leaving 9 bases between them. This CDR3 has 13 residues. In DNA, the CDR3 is TGTGCCAGCAGCTCCGAGCGGGATGAAAAACTGTTTTTT. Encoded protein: CASSSERDEKLFF.

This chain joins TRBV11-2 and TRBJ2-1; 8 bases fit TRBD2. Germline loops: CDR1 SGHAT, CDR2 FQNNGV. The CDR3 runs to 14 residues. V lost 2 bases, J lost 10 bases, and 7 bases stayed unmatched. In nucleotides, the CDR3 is TGTGCCAGCAGCTTACCAGCGGGGGTCGAGGAGCAGTTCTTC. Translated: CASSLPAGVEEQFF.

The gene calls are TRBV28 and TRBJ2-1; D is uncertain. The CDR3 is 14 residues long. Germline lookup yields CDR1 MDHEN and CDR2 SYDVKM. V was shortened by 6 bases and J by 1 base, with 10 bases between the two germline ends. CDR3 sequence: CASSLGPSYNEQFF. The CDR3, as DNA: TGTGCCAGCAGCCTTGGGCCGTCCTACAATGAGCAGTTCTTC.

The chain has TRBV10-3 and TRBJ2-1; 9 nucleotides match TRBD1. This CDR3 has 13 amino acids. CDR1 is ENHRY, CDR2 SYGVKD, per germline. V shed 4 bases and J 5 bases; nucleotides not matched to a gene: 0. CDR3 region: CAISGTGDNEQFF. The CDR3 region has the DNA TGTGCCATCAGTGGGACAGGGGACAATGAGCAGTTCTTC.

Written as DNA, the CDR3 is TGTGCCAGCAGCCCAGGACTAGCGGGGGGGAACACCGGGGAGCTGTTTTTT. This translates into CASSPGLAGGNTGELFF. V is TRBV11-3 and J is TRBJ2-2; 14 bases line up with TRBD2. The CDR3 consists of 17 residues. J was trimmed by 1 base and V by 5 bases; bases with no gene match: 3. The germline CDR1 and CDR2 sequences are SGHNT and YENEEA.

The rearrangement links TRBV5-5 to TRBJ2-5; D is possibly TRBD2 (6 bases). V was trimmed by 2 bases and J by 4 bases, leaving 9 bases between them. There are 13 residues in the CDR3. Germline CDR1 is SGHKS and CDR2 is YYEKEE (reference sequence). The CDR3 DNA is TGTGCCAGCAGCTTAATGGGAGGAGAGACCCAGTACTTC. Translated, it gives CASSLMGGETQYF.

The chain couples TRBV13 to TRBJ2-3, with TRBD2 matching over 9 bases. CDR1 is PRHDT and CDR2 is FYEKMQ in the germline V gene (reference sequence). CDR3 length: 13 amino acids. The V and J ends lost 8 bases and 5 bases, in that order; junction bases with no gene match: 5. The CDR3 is CASGGRVGDTQYF. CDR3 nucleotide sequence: TGTGCCAGCGGCGGGAGGGTTGGAGATACGCAGTATTTT.

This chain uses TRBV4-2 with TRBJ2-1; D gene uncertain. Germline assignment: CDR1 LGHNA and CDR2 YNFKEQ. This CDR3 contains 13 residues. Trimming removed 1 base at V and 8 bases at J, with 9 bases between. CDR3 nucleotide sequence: TGTGCCAGCAGCCAAGGGTCGAGCTATGAGCAGTTCTTC. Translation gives CASSQGSSYEQFF.

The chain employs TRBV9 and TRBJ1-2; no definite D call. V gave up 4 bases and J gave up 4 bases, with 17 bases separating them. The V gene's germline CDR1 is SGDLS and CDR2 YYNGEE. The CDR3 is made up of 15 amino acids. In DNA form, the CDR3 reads TGTGCCAGCAGCCCCTTTTTGGGCAGCTTCTATGGCTACACCTTC. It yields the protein CASSPFLGSFYGYTF. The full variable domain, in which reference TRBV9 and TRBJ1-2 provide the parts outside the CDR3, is DSGVTQTPKHLITATGQRVTLRCSPRSGDLSVYWYQQSLDQGLQFLIQYYNGEERAKGNILERFSAQQFPDLHSELNLSSLELGDSALYFCASSPFLGSFYGYTFGSGTRLTVV.

For the CDR3, the DNA is TGCGCCAGCAGCTTAGCGGGGGAAGGCTACGAGCAGTACTTC. It encodes CASSLAGEGYEQYF. This rearrangement joins TRBV5-1 to TRBJ2-7; 8 bases match TRBD2. From germline, CDR1 is SGHRS and CDR2 YFSETQ. Trimming removed 2 bases from V and 3 bases from J; junction bases left unmatched: 4. This CDR3 is 14 amino acids long.

In DNA, the CDR3 is TGTGCCAGCAGCAAAGACAGCAACCAAAGGAATGAGCAGTTCTTC. Residues: CASSKDSNQRNEQFF. The chain links TRBV9 to TRBJ2-1; D might be TRBD1 (5 bases). This CDR3 comprises 15 residues. Looked up from germline, CDR1 is SGDLS and CDR2 is YYNGEE. The V end lost 4 bases, the J end lost 7 bases, and 18 bases lay between the germline ends.

The CDR3 sequence is CASSFPQGAQVYGYTF. The CDR3 region has the DNA TGTGCCAGCAGTTTCCCACAGGGGGCGCAAGTCTATGGCTACACCTTC. This chain connects TRBV28 to TRBJ1-2; 9 bases map to TRBD1. Germline CDR1 MDHEN, CDR2 SYDVKM. Unmatched junction bases numbered 9, after V lost 3 bases and J lost 4 bases. The CDR3 is 16 residues long.

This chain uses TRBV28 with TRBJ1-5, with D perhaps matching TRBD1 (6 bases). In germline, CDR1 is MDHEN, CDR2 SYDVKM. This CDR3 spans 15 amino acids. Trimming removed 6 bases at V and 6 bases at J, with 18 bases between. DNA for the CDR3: TGTGCCAGCAGAAAACAGGGTATATCGGTTCAGCCCCAGCATTTT. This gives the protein CASRKQGISVQPQHF.

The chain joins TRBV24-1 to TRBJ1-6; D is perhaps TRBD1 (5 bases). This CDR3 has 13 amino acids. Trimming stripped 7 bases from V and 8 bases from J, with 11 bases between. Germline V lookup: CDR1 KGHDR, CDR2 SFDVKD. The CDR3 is CATSGGVYSPLHF. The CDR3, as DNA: TGTGCCACCAGCGGGGGGGTGTATTCACCCCTCCACTTT.

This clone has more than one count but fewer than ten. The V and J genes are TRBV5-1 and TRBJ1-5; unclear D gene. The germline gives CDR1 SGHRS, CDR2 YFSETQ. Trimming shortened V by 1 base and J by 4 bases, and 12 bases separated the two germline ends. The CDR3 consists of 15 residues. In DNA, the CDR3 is TGCGCCAGCAGCTTGACGGGATCGGGAAATCAGCCCCAGCATTTT. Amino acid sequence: CASSLTGSGNQPQHF.

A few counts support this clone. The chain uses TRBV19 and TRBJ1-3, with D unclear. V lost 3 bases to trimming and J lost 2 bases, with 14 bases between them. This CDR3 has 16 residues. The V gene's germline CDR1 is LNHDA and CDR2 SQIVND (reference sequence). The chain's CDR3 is CASSIPPGIAGNTIYF. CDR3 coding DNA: TGTGCCAGTAGTATTCCCCCCGGGATCGCTGGAAACACCATATATTTT.

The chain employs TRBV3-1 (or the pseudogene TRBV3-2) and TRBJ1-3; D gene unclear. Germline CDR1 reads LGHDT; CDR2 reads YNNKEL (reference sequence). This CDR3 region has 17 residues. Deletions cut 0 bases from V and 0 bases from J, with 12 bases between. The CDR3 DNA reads TGTGCCAGCAGCCAAGATTTTGCCGGGAACTCTGGAAACACCATATATTTT. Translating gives CASSQDFAGNSGNTIYF.

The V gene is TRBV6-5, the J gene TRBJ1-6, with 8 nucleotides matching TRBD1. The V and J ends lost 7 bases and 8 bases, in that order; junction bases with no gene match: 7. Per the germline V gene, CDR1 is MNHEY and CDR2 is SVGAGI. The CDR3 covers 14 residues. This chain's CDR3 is CASIPGQDYSPLHF. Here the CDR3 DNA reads TGTGCCAGCATACCGGGACAGGACTATTCACCCCTCCACTTT.

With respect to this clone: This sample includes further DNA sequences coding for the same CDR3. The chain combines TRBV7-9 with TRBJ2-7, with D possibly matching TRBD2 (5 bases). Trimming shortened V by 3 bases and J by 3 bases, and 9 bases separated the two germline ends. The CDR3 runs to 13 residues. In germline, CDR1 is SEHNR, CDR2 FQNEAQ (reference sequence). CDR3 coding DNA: TGTGCCAGCAGCTTGGACTCTAGCTACGAGCAGTACTTC. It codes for CASSLDSSYEQYF.